This TCR beta chain was sequenced for a study of CD8 T cells in Susac syndrome (dated by TCRdb to between 2018 and 2021). Study-level background: The study used repertoire sequencing to test whether antigen drove CD8+ T cell activation and differentiation in Susac syndrome. The study compared CD8+ T cell repertoire clonality among about a dozen healthy donors, 14 Susac syndrome patients and about 16 multiple sclerosis patients. Summary of the overall study and its limitations: The TCR sequencing and HLA analysis was acknowledged to have included a relatively small number of individuals.

RNA was extracted using the RNeasy kit, and about 0.5 to 1 microgram was reverse transcribed with random hexamers. The immunoSEQ multiplex PCR assay, which covers 54 Vbeta and 13 Jbeta segments, was used to amplify TCR beta CDR3 regions. To correct PCR amplification bias, a synthetic template baseline was used for both primer optimization and computational correction. In the paper's pipeline: Reads were annotated to V, D and J genes according to IMGT and were analyzed with immunoSEQ Analyzer, with only productive sequences retained. Clonality was computed as one minus Shannon entropy normalized by log2 of the number of productive unique sequences. For each patient and control, public and private clones were evaluated among the 100 most prevalent clones. Susac-specific clones were defined as absent from healthy and MS cohorts, 1052 published viral clones and other ImmuneACCESS disease sequences. Through fastp at Q25 and MiXCR, TCRdb rebuilt clones from the public reads, retaining in-frame beta chains. Each entry is one CDR3 protein sequence, shown with its most common DNA and genes. The V and J calls shown here were made by TCRdb, not taken from the authors' results. The sample table holds 150,000 to 200,000 distinct CDR3 sequences, of which 90% to 95% were seen once. About 0.15% of the sample comes from the top ten.

Peripheral blood CD8+ and CD4+ T cells from healthy donors, Susac syndrome patients and multiple sclerosis patients were profiled using high-throughput TCR beta sequencing. Multiple sclerosis controls were treatment-naive patients with stable or active relapsing-remitting disease fulfilling revised McDonald criteria. CD8+ TEMRA cells were enriched by FACS, while bulk CD8+ and CD4+ T cells were purified by magnetic negative isolation. Blood was collected in EDTA tubes and processed within 24 hours, with PBMCs isolated through density gradient centrifugation. PBMCs destined for TCR sequencing were cryopreserved in liquid nitrogen and later thawed in a 37 °C water bath. The sorted or isolated CD4+, CD8+ and CD8+ TEMRA cells had a purity of 90% or higher. Trimming at the junction amounts to 4 bases on V and 11 bases on J, and the germline ends lie 12 bases apart. Based on the germline V gene (reference sequence), the CDR1 and CDR2 sequences are LNHDA and SQIVND. Spanning cysteine to phenylalanine, the CDR3 consists of 13 amino acids. Just CDR3 DNA is preserved here, 39 bases in frame from base 1.

Comment on this clonotype: No antigen is known for it. No much larger clone exists at a distance of one base, and base qualities are not known.

The TCR originated in a human donor with multiple sclerosis. Material: CD8+ T cells from PBMCs. This chain is built from TRBV19 and TRBJ2-6; the D gene remains uncertain. The CDR3 region: CASSKAPFDVLTF. The DNA reads TGTGCCAGTAGTAAGGCCCCGTTCGACGTCCTGACTTTC.